A selection of T cell receptor beta chains follows, all from one sample in a study of blood T cell repertoires in COVID-19. Clones were read by immunoSEQ multiplex PCR, and TCRdb kept only the in-frame ones, dropping some. The repertoire holds 300,000 to 450,000 clones, with approximately 84% as singletons. The sequenced material came from PBMCs or T cells enriched from blood (not recorded which). These receptors were collected from a woman aged 25 to 39 who had recovered from COVID-19. Each CDR3 is given with its conserved first and last residue. The order of the fields is V gene, clone size, J gene, CDR3 protein. Rows give clone size only sometimes, using once, few, many, or a class for an expanded clone.

>TRBV27|NA|TRBJ1-6
CASSLYPEYQGGRDSPLHF
>TRBV2|NA|TRBJ1-2
CASRNRVTHYGYTF
>TRBV6-5|many|TRBJ1-5
CASRAGQGNHQPQHF
>TRBV28|NA|TRBJ1-2
CASSPRQGPGLSYGYTF
>TRBV5-4|NA|TRBJ2-7
CASSSFERDSYEQYF
>TRBV4-3|NA|TRBJ1-2
CASRPRTGSSYGYTF
>TRBV28|once|TRBJ2-7
CASSAPVTYEQYF
>TRBV13|NA|TRBJ2-7
CASSSASRDRVYEQYF
>TRBV7-9|NA|TRBJ1-1
CASSLIGGSAGLDTEAFF
>TRBV5-6|NA|TRBJ2-5
CASRSGLALETQYF
>TRBV6-5|NA|TRBJ2-7
CASLSGGPSSYEQYF
>TRBV15|NA|TRBJ1-6
CATSRVIGTGASPLHF
>TRBV30|NA|TRBJ1-2
CAWTPPGGSIRGYTF
>TRBV2|once|TRBJ1-2
CASSDTRDYGYTF
>TRBV30|NA|TRBJ1-5
CAWSETLGGNQPQHF
>TRBV7-9|NA|TRBJ2-5
CASSLAGTEATQYF
>TRBV5-6|NA|TRBJ2-5
CASSLRGVGQETQYF
>TRBV10-3|NA|TRBJ2-1
CAISESGLAGGNEQFF
>TRBV12-5|NA|TRBJ1-6
CASGPGQTLINSPLHF
>TRBV5-1|NA|TRBJ1-2
CASSLTAPGTGVRGYTF
>TRBV24-1|NA|TRBJ2-7
CATSSSGQGTYEQYF
>TRBV7-6|NA|TRBJ1-4
CASSRNTGVEKLFF
>TRBV5-1|NA|TRBJ2-2
CASSLPGQGYTGELFF
>TRBV10-3|NA|TRBJ2-3
CAISELVASTDTQYF
>TRBV24-1|NA|TRBJ2-1
CATSDAGTGDRYNEQFF
>TRBV19|NA|TRBJ1-5
CASFAGTASNQPQHF
>TRBV5-3|NA|TRBJ1-2
CARSGGQGAVDYGYTF
>TRBV27|NA|TRBJ2-1
CASSLRAGGYNEQFF
>TRBV3-1/TRBV3-2|NA|TRBJ1-5
CASSQDSGIQPQHF
>TRBV5-4|NA|TRBJ1-2
CASNQDSQGGYTF
>TRBV28|NA|TRBJ2-7
CASSSSWGGTGSYEQYF
>TRBV11-3|NA|TRBJ1-1
CASSRDRDTEAFF
>TRBV5-1|NA|TRBJ2-1
CASSLGSGAGSEQFF
>TRBV18|NA|TRBJ1-2
CASSRPGNYGYTF
>TRBV3-1/TRBV3-2|NA|TRBJ1-1
CASTDTGRTEAFF
>TRBV4-3|NA|TRBJ1-6
CASSQEGQGPLRSSPLHF
>TRBV18|NA|TRBJ2-2
CASSPRTLQDTGELFF
>TRBV7-8|once|TRBJ1-6
CASSLRELYNSPLHF
>TRBV27|NA|TRBJ1-2
CASSLRLGQPNYGYTF
>TRBV5-4|NA|TRBJ2-2
CASYNQGSNAGELFF
>TRBV7-9|NA|TRBJ2-4
CASSLIQGDIQYF
>TRBV7-9|NA|TRBJ1-3
CASSGRAFSGNTIYF
>TRBV7-9|NA|TRBJ1-1
CASSFGVSAEAFF
>TRBV6-2/TRBV6-3|NA|TRBJ2-5
CASSLGLAGAPPQETQYF
>TRBV2|NA|TRBJ1-3
CASSGQERNTIYF
>TRBV13|NA|TRBJ2-1
CASSLVGQGYNEQFF
>TRBV6-1|NA|TRBJ2-2
CASSDSTGVVGTGELFF
>TRBV28|NA|TRBJ1-6
CASGTASDSPLHF
>TRBV2|once|TRBJ1-1
CASRRQGNGWDTEAFF
>TRBV19|NA|TRBJ2-7
CASSIDFKGSEEQYF
>TRBV5-1|NA|TRBJ1-6
CASSLAGANSPLHF
>TRBV6-2/TRBV6-3|NA|TRBJ2-2
CASRPHPGELFF
>TRBV29-1|NA|TRBJ2-6
CSVAIPTGAGANVLTF